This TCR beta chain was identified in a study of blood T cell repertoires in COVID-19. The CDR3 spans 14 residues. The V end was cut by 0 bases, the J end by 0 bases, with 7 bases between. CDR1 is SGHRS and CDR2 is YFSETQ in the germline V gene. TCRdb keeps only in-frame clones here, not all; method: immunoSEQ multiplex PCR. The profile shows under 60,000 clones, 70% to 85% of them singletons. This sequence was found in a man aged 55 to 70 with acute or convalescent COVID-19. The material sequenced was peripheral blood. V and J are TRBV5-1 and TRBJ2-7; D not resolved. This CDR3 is CASSLDRNSYEQYF. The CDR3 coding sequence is TGCGCCAGCAGCTTGGACAGAAACTCCTACGAGCAGTACTTC.